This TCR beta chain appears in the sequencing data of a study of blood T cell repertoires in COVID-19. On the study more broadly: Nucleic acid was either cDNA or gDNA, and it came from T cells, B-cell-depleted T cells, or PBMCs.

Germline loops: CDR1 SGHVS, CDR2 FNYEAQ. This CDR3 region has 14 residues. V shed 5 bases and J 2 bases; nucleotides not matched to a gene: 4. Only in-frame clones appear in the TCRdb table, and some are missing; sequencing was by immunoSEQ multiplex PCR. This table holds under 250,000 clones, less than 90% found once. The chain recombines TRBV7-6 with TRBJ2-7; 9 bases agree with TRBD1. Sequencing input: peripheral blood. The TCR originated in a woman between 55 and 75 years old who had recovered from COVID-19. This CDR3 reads CASSGTGKTYEQYF. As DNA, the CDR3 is TGTGCCAGCAGCGGGACAGGGAAAACCTACGAGCAGTACTTC.